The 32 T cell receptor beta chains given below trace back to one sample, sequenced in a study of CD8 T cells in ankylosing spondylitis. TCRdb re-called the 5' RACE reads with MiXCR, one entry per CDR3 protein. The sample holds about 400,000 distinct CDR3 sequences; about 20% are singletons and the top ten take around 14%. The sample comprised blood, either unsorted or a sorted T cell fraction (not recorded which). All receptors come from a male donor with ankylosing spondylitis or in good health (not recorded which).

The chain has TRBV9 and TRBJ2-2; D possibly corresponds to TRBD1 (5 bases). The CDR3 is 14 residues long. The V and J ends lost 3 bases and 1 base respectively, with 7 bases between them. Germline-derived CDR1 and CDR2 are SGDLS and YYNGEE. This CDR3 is CASSAQGNTGELFF. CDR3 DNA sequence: TGTGCCAGCAGCGCCCAGGGGAACACCGGGGAGCTGTTTTTT.

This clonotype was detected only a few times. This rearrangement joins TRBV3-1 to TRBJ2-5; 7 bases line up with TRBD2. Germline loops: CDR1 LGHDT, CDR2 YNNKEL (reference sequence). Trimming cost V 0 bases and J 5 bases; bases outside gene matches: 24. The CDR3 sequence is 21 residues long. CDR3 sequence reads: CASSQDRGPSTAGPLGETQYF. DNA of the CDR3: TGTGCCAGCAGCCAAGATCGGGGCCCTTCAACAGCGGGGCCTCTGGGGGAGACCCAGTACTTC.

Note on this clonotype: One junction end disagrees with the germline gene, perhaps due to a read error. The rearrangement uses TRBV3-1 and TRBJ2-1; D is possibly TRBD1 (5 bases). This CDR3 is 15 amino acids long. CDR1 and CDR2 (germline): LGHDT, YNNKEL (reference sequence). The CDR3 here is CASCQTGSLYNEQFF. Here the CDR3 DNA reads TGTGCCAGCTGCCAAACAGGTAGTTTGTACAATGAGCAGTTCTTC.

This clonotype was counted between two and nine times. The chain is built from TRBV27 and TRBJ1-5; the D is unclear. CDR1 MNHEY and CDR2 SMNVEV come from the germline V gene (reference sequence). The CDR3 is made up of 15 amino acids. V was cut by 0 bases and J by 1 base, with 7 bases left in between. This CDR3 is CASSLSGMSNQPQHF. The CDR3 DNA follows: TGTGCCAGCAGTTTATCAGGGATGAGCAATCAGCCCCAGCATTTT.

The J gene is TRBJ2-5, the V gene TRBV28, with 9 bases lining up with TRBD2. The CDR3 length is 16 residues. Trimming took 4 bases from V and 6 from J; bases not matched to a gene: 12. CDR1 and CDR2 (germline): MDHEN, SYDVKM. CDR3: CASSYPPAGGRKTQYF. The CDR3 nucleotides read TGTGCCAGCAGTTACCCCCCGGCGGGGGGGCGAAAGACCCAGTACTTC. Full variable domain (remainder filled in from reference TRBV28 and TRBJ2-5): DVKVTQSSRYLVKRTGEKVFLECVQDMDHENMFWYRQDPGLGLRLIYFSYDVKMKEKGDIPEGYSVSREKKERFSLILESASTNQTSMYLCASSYPPAGGRKTQYFGPGTRLLVL.

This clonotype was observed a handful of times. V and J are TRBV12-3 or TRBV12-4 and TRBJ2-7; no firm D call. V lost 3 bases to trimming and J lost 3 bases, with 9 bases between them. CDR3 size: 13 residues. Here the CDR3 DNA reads TGTGCCAGCAGTTTCGGTACCTTCTACGAGCAGTACTTC. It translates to CASSFGTFYEQYF.

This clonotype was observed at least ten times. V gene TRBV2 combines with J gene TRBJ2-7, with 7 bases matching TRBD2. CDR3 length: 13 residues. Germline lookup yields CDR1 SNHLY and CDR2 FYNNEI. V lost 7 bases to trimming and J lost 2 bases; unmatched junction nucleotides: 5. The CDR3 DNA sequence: TGTGCCAGCAAGCCTAGCGGCCCCTACGAGCAGTACTTC. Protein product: CASKPSGPYEQYF.

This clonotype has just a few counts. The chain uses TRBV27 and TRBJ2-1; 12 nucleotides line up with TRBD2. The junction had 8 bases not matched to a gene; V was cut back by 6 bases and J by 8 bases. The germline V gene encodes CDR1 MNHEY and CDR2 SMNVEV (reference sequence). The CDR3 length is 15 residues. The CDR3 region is CASRLAGGTFYEQFF. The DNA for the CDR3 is TGTGCCAGCAGGCTAGCGGGGGGGACATTCTATGAGCAGTTCTTC.

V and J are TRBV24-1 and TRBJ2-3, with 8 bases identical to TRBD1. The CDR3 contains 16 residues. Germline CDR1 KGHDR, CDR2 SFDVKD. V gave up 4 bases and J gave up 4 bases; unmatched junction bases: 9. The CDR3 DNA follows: TGTGCCACCAGTGAACGGACAGGGAAGCCCCCAGATACGCAGTATTTT. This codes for CATSERTGKPPDTQYF.

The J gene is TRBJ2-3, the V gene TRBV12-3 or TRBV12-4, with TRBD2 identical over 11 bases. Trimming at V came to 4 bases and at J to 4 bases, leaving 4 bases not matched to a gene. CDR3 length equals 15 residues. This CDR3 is CASSSLAGEADTQYF. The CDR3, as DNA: TGTGCCAGCAGTTCACTAGCGGGGGAGGCAGATACGCAGTATTTT.

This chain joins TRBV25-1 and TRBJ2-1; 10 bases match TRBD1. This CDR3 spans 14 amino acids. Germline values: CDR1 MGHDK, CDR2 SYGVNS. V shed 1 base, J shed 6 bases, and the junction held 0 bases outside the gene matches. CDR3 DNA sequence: TGTGCCAGCAGTGAATGGACAGGGGGCAATGAGCAGTTCTTC. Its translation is CASSEWTGGNEQFF.

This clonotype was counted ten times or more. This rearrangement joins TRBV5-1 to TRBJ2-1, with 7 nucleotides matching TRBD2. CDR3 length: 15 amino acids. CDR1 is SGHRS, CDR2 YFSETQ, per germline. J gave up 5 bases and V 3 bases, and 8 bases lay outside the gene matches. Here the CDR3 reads CASSYIGGRNNEQFF. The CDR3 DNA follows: TGCGCCAGCAGCTACATCGGGGGGAGGAACAATGAGCAGTTCTTC. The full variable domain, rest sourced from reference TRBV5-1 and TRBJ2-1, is KAGVTQTPRYLIKTRGQQVTLSCSPISGHRSVSWYQQTPGQGLQFLFEYFSETQRNKGNFPGRFSGRQFSNSRSEMNVSTLELGDSALYLCASSYIGGRNNEQFFGPGTRLTVL.

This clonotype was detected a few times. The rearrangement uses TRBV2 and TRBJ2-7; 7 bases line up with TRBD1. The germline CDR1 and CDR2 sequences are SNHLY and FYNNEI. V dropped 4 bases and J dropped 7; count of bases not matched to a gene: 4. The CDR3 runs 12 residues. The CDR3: CASSVAGGEQYF. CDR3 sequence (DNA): TGTGCCAGCAGTGTCGCAGGGGGTGAGCAGTACTTC.

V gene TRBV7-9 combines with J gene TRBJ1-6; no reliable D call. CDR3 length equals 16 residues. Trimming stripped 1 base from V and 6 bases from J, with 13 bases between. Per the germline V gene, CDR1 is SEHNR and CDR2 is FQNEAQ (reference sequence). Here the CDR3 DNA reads TGTGCCAGCAGCTTAGGGGATGGCGGTCTTAATTCACCCCTCCACTTT. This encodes CASSLGDGGLNSPLHF.

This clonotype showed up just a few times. DNA for the CDR3: TGTGCCAGCAGTTTAGACAGGGGCCGTACGCAGTATTTT. This codes for CASSLDRGRTQYF. V is TRBV6-5 and J is TRBJ2-3, with 8 bases that match TRBD1. Trimming cost V 4 bases and J 8 bases; bases outside gene matches: 5. Germline V gene data show CDR1 as MNHEY and CDR2 as SVGAGI. This CDR3 is 13 amino acids long.

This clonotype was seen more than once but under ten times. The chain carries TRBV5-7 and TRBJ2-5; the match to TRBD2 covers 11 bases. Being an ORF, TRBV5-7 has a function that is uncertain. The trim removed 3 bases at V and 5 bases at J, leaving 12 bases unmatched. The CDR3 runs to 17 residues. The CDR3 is CASSSRVAGGLRETQYF. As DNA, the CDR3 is TGTGCCAGCAGCTCCCGGGTAGCGGGGGGGCTTCGGGAGACCCAGTACTTC.

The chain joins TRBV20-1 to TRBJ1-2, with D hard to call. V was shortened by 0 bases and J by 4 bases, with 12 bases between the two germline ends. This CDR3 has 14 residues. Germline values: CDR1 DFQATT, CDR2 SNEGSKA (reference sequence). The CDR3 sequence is CSARDAAESYGYTF. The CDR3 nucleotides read TGCAGTGCTAGAGATGCGGCAGAAAGCTATGGCTACACCTTC.

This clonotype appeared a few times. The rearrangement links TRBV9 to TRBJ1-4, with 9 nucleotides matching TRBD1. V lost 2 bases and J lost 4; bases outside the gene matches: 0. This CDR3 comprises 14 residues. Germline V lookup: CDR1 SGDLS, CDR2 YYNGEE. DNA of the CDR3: TGTGCCAGCAGCGTGACAGGGGGTAATGAAAAACTGTTTTTT. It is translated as CASSVTGGNEKLFF.

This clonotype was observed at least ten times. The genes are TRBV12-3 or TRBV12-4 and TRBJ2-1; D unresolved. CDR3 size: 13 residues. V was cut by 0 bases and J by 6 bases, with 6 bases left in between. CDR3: CASSLALGNEQFF. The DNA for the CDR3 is TGTGCCAGCAGTTTAGCGCTCGGCAATGAGCAGTTCTTC.

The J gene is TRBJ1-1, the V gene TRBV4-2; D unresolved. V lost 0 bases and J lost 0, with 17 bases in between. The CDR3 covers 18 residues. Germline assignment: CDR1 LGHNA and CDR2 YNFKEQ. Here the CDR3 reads CASSQEPGGLTLNTEAFF. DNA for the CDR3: TGTGCCAGCAGCCAAGAACCGGGCGGCTTGACCCTGAACACTGAAGCTTTCTTT.

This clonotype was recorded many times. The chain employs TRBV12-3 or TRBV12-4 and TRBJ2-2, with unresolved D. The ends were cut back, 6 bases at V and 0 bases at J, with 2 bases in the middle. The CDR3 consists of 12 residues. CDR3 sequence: CASRTNTGELFF. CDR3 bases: TGTGCCAGCAGGACGAACACCGGGGAGCTGTTTTTT.

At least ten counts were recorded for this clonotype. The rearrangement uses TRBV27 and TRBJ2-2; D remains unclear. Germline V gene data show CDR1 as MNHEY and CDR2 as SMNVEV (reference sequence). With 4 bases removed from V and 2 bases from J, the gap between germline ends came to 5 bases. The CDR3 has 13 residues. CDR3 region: CASSSSNTGELFF. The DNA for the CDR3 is TGTGCCAGCAGTTCGAGTAACACCGGGGAGCTGTTTTTT.

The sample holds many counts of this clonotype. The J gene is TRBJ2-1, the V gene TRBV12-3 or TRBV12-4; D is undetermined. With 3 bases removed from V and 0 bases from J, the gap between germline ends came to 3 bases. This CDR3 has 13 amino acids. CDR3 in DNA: TGTGCCAGCAGTTTCCGCTCCTACAATGAGCAGTTCTTC. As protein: CASSFRSYNEQFF.

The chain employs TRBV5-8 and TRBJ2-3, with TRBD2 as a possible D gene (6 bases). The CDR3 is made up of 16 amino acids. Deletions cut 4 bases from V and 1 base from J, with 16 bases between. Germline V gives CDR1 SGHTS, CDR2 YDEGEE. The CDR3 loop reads CASSHALGGRTDTQYF. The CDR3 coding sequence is TGTGCCAGCAGCCATGCTCTCGGGGGTCGCACAGATACGCAGTATTTT.

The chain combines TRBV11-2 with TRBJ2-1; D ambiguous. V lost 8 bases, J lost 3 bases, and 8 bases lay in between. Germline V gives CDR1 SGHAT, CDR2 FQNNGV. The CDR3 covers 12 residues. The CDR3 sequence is CASVAVYNEQFF. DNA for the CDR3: TGTGCCAGCGTAGCTGTCTACAATGAGCAGTTCTTC.

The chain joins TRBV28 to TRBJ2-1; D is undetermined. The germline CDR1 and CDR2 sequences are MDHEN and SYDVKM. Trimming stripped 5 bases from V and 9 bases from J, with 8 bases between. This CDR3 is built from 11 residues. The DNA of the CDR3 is TGTGCCAGCAGTGGAGTAGTTGAGCAGTTCTTC. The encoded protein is CASSGVVEQFF.

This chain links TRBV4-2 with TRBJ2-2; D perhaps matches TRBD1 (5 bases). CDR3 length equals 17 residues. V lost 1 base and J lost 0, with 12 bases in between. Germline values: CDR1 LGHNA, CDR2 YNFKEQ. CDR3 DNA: TGTGCCAGCAGCCAAGTTCGACAGAGGACGAACACCGGGGAGCTGTTTTTT. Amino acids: CASSQVRQRTNTGELFF.

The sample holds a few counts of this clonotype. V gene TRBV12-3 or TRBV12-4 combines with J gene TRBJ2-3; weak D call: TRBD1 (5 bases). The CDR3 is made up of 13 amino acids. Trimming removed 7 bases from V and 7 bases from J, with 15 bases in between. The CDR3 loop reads CASTQGPGYTQYF. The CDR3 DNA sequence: TGTGCCAGCACCCAGGGCCCAGGGTATACGCAGTATTTT.

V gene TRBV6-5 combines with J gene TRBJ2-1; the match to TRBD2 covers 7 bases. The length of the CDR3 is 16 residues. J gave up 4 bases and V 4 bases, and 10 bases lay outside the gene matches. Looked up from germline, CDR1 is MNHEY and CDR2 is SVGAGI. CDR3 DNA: TGTGCCAGCAGTTCCGAGGGGAGAGCGGGGTACAATGAGCAGTTCTTC. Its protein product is CASSSEGRAGYNEQFF.

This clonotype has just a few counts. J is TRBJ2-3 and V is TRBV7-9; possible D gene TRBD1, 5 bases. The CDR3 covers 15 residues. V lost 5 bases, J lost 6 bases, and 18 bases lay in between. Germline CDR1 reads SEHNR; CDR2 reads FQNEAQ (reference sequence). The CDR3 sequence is CASSHPQGGSDTQYF. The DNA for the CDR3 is TGTGCCAGCAGCCACCCCCAGGGCGGATCGGATACGCAGTATTTT.

The CDR3 loop reads CASSFNTPNTGELFF. As DNA, the CDR3 is TGTGCCAGCAGTTTCAACACGCCGAACACCGGGGAGCTGTTTTTT. The chain couples TRBV28 to TRBJ2-2; D not certain. The CDR3 sequence is 15 residues long. Germline V gene sequence: CDR1 MDHEN, CDR2 SYDVKM. Trimming left V 3 bases short and J 0 bases short, with 8 bases between.

CDR3 DNA: TGTGCCAGCAGCGCCCGGGACTCAACTACCTACGAGCAGTACTTC. This sequence encodes CASSARDSTTYEQYF. The chain couples TRBV7-9 to TRBJ2-7; weak D call: TRBD2 (6 bases). The CDR3 totals 15 residues. Germline V gene lookup returns CDR1 SEHNR and CDR2 FQNEAQ (reference sequence). V was clipped by 5 bases and J by 2 bases, with 16 bases between them.